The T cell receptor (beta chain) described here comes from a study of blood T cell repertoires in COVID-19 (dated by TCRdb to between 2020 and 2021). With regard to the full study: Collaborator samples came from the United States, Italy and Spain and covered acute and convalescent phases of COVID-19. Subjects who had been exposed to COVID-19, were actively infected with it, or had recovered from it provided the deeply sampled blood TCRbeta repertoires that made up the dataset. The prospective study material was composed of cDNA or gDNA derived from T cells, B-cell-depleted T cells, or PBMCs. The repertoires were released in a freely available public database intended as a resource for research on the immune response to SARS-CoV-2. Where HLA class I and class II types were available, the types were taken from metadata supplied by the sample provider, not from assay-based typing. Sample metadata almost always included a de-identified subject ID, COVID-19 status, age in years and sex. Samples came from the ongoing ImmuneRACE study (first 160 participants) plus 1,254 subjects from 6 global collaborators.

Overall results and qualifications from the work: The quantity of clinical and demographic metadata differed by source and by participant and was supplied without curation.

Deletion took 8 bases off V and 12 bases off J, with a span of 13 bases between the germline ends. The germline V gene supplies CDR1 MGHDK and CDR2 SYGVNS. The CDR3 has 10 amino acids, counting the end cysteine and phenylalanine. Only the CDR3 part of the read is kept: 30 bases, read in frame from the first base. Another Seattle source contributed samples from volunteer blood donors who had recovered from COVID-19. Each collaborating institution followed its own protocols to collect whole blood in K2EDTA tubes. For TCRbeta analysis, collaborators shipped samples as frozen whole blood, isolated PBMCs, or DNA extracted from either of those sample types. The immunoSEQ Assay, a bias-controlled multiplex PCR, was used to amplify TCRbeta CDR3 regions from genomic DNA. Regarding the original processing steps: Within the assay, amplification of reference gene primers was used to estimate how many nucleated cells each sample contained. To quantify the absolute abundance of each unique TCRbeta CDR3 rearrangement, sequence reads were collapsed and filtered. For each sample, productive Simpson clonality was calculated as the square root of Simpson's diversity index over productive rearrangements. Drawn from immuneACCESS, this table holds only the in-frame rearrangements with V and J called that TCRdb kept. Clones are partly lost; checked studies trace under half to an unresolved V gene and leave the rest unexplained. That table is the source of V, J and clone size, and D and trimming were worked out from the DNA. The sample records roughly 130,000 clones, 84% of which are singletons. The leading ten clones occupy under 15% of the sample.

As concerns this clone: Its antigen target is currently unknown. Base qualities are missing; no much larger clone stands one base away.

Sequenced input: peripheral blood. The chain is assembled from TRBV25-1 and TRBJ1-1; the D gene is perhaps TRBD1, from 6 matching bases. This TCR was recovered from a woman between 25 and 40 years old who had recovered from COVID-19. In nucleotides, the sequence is TGTGCCAGCTTGGGGACACTGACTTTCTTT. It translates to CASLGTLTFF.